A selection of T cell receptor beta chains follows, all from one sample in a study of T cells expressing NK-cell markers. TCRdb reprocessed the 5' RACE reads and keeps a single row for each CDR3 protein, giving no DNA. The data show 400,000 or so distinct CDR3 sequences, and the top ten clones hold 9.5% to 12%. The sample comprised blood T cells: a sorted CD56 or NKG2C T cell subset, CD4+ or CD8+ T cells, or bulk PBMC T cells (not recorded which). These receptors all come from a woman in her fifties or sixties in good health. Each CDR3 is given with its conserved first and last residue. Fields, in order: V gene, CDR3 length, J gene, CDR3 protein.

V: TRBV5-1; length: 12; J: TRBJ2-1; CDR3: CASSLPRDEQFF
V: TRBV29-1; length: 12; J: TRBJ1-1; CDR3: CSVMGGNTEAFF
V: TRBV9; length: 15; J: TRBJ2-7; CDR3: CASSAGSGIIYEQYF
V: TRBV12-3/TRBV12-4; length: 14; J: TRBJ1-1; CDR3: CASTYWGGRTEAFF
V: TRBV7-9; length: 16; J: TRBJ2-1; CDR3: CASVQREREDVNEQFF
V: TRBV12-3/TRBV12-4; length: 14; J: TRBJ1-2; CDR3: CASSPGQVNYGYTF
V: TRBV14; length: 16; J: TRBJ2-1; CDR3: CASSQQLAGADNEQFF
V: TRBV7-7; length: 14; J: TRBJ2-3; CDR3: CASVTGGHTDTQYF
V: TRBV20-1; length: 17; J: TRBJ2-1; CDR3: CSARGYIAGETYNEQFF
V: TRBV27; length: 14; J: TRBJ1-1; CDR3: CASSLGQGVGEAFF
V: TRBV6-1; length: 13; J: TRBJ2-5; CDR3: CASVRRTLETQYF
V: TRBV6-1; length: 16; J: TRBJ1-1; CDR3: CAIKAGTGGWGTEAFF
V: TRBV6-5; length: 14; J: TRBJ1-4; CDR3: CASSYSRGNEKLFF
V: TRBV20-1; length: 18; J: TRBJ1-5; CDR3: CSALEVFGTEISNQPQHF
V: TRBV19; length: 17; J: TRBJ2-1; CDR3: CASSIDWTSGSYNEQFF
V: TRBV29-1; length: 12; J: TRBJ2-2; CDR3: CSVVGNTGELFF
V: TRBV20-1; length: 16; J: TRBJ2-1; CDR3: CSASGLLQGPHNEQFF
V: TRBV4-1; length: 18; J: TRBJ2-1; CDR3: CASSQVPPGGLTYNEQFF
V: TRBV20-1; length: 13; J: TRBJ2-3; CDR3: CSARKFVGATQYF
V: TRBV12-5; length: 14; J: TRBJ2-5; CDR3: CASGLSQGWATQYF
V: TRBV29-1; length: 14; J: TRBJ2-5; CDR3: CSVGTSGGQETQYF
V: TRBV5-1; length: 14; J: TRBJ1-4; CDR3: CASSPGQGHEKLFF
V: TRBV15; length: 16; J: TRBJ2-1; CDR3: CATSSGGDRAYNEQFF
V: TRBV27; length: 13; J: TRBJ1-1; CDR3: CASSFSSNTEAFF
V: TRBV5-1; length: 16; J: TRBJ2-6; CDR3: CASSYLQGAQANVLTF
V: TRBV7-2; length: 14; J: TRBJ1-2; CDR3: CASSSRDRGYGYTF
V: TRBV6-5; length: 15; J: TRBJ2-3; CDR3: CASSSNSGSTDTQYF
V: TRBV6-5; length: 18; J: TRBJ2-2; CDR3: CASSSLGLAGSNTGELFF
V: TRBV19; length: 15; J: TRBJ2-1; CDR3: CASSPIQGAADEQFF
V: TRBV12-5; length: 15; J: TRBJ1-2; CDR3: CASGLETGGNYGYTF
V: TRBV5-6; length: 14; J: TRBJ2-7; CDR3: CASSLAGVAGEQYF
V: TRBV13; length: 14; J: TRBJ1-6; CDR3: CASSSGQFSSPLHF
V: TRBV7-2; length: 14; J: TRBJ2-3; CDR3: CASSPGQFSDTQYF
V: TRBV12-3/TRBV12-4; length: 13; J: TRBJ2-3; CDR3: CASTLSLTDTQYF
V: TRBV9; length: 17; J: TRBJ2-1; CDR3: CASSPHFLAGGPGEQFF
V: TRBV2; length: 15; J: TRBJ1-5; CDR3: CASGGTGRLIQPQHF
V: TRBV27; length: 14; J: TRBJ1-5; CDR3: CASKIRGVNQPQHF
V: TRBV10-3; length: 14; J: TRBJ2-7; CDR3: CATVVGQGLIEQYF
V: TRBV28; length: 13; J: TRBJ1-6; CDR3: CAVKGGYNSPLHF
V: TRBV20-1; length: 14; J: TRBJ2-7; CDR3: CSARDDSVTYEQYF
V: TRBV12-3/TRBV12-4; length: 14; J: TRBJ1-4; CDR3: CASSLGGPPEKLFF
V: TRBV29-1; length: 14; J: TRBJ2-3; CDR3: CSVKSGSIADTQYF
V: TRBV5-6; length: 18; J: TRBJ2-4; CDR3: CASSLGPGRALAKNIQYF
V: TRBV2; length: 14; J: TRBJ2-7; CDR3: CASMERVPPYEQYF
V: TRBV12-3/TRBV12-4; length: 12; J: TRBJ2-3; CDR3: CASSLTGGTQYF
V: TRBV5-1; length: 13; J: TRBJ1-2; CDR3: CASSLESRSGYTF
V: TRBV12-3/TRBV12-4; length: 13; J: TRBJ1-2; CDR3: CASSLFAYYGYTF
V: TRBV5-1; length: 15; J: TRBJ1-1; CDR3: CASSLDGRVVTEAFF
V: TRBV7-8; length: 13; J: TRBJ2-7; CDR3: CASRKSGGYEQYF
V: TRBV20-1; length: 16; J: TRBJ2-7; CDR3: CSATELDRDRAHEQYF
V: TRBV6-5; length: 15; J: TRBJ2-7; CDR3: CASSPKWTGPYEQYF
V: TRBV27; length: 12; J: TRBJ2-1; CDR3: CAIWDSHNEQFF
V: TRBV28; length: 12; J: TRBJ2-1; CDR3: CASQGPLDEQFF